A selection of T cell receptor beta chains follows, all from one sample in a study of lymphopenia after photon versus proton radiotherapy. The protocol was immunoSEQ multiplex PCR, while the TCRdb copy is restricted to in-frame clones and leaves out a portion. The sample has about 12,000 clones; about 89% are singletons. The sequences come from peripheral blood, collected from a patient treated with proton-based radiotherapy. The source is a man in his fifties or sixties with pancreatic cancer. The CDR3 runs from the conserved cysteine through the conserved F or W. Fields, in order: J gene, D gene, clone size, V gene, CDR3 DNA, CDR3 protein. D genes are given only for firm matches. The size of a clone is reported for some rows only, either as once, few or many, or as a class for expanded clones.

j_call: TRBJ2-5
d_call: TRBD2
clone_size: NA
v_call: TRBV28
cdr3_nt: TGTGCCAGCAGAAGTCCCGGGCGGGAGGAGCAGTACTTC
cdr3_aa: CASRSPGREEQYF

j_call: TRBJ2-5
d_call: NA
clone_size: NA
v_call: TRBV5-6
cdr3_nt: TGTGCCAGCAGCCAATACAGGGCGGGCGAGACCCAGTACTTC
cdr3_aa: CASSQYRAGETQYF

j_call: TRBJ2-3
d_call: NA
clone_size: NA
v_call: TRBV5-1
cdr3_nt: TGCGCCAGCAGCTACCAGACTTCCACAGATACGCAGTATTTT
cdr3_aa: CASSYQTSTDTQYF

j_call: TRBJ2-7
d_call: NA
clone_size: NA
v_call: TRBV6-6
cdr3_nt: TGTGCCAGCAGCGCCTTACAGGGCGAGCAGTACTTC
cdr3_aa: CASSALQGEQYF

j_call: TRBJ2-2
d_call: NA
clone_size: NA
v_call: TRBV5-1
cdr3_nt: TGCGCCAGCAGCTGGACCGTGACCGGGGAGCTGTTTTTT
cdr3_aa: CASSWTVTGELFF

j_call: TRBJ2-2
d_call: TRBD2
clone_size: NA
v_call: TRBV2
cdr3_nt: TGTGCCAGCAGCGGCGGGAGGGCCATCGGGGAGCTGTTTTTT
cdr3_aa: CASSGGRAIGELFF

j_call: TRBJ1-1
d_call: NA
clone_size: NA
v_call: TRBV28
cdr3_nt: TGTGCCAGCACCATAGGACACGGTAAATTGAACACTGAAGCTTTCTTT
cdr3_aa: CASTIGHGKLNTEAFF

j_call: TRBJ2-6
d_call: TRBD1
clone_size: NA
v_call: TRBV5-1
cdr3_nt: TGCGCCAGCAGCTGGGGACAGGTGATGTCTGGGGCCAACGTCCTGACTTTC
cdr3_aa: CASSWGQVMSGANVLTF

j_call: TRBJ2-7
d_call: NA
clone_size: NA
v_call: TRBV19
cdr3_nt: TGTGCCAGTAGTATGGGCGGGCGCTACGAGCAGTACTTC
cdr3_aa: CASSMGGRYEQYF

j_call: TRBJ2-1
d_call: NA
clone_size: few
v_call: TRBV11-3
cdr3_nt: TGTGCCAGCAGCTTAGATCCAATGGTGGACAATGAGCAGTTCTTC
cdr3_aa: CASSLDPMVDNEQFF

j_call: TRBJ2-7
d_call: TRBD1
clone_size: once
v_call: TRBV9
cdr3_nt: TGTGCCAGCAGCGTGGGGACAGGGGGCGAGCAGTACTTC
cdr3_aa: CASSVGTGGEQYF

j_call: TRBJ2-7
d_call: NA
clone_size: once
v_call: TRBV5-1
cdr3_nt: TGCGCCAGCAGGGTTGGGGGTAACTCCTACGAGCAGTACTTC
cdr3_aa: CASRVGGNSYEQYF

j_call: TRBJ2-1
d_call: TRBD2
clone_size: NA
v_call: TRBV23-1
cdr3_nt: TGCGCCAGCAGTCACCCCCCCACTAGCGGGGCTCCGAGCTCCTACAATGAGCAGTTCTTC
cdr3_aa: CASSHPPTSGAPSSYNEQFF

j_call: TRBJ1-5
d_call: NA
clone_size: NA
v_call: TRBV28
cdr3_nt: TGTGCCAGCAGTGGACGGGCCGCTAATCAGCCCCAGCATTTT
cdr3_aa: CASSGRAANQPQHF

j_call: TRBJ2-2
d_call: NA
clone_size: NA
v_call: TRBV9
cdr3_nt: TGTGCCAGCAGCGTAGTGGCAGGTGGGACCGGGGAGCTGTTTTTT
cdr3_aa: CASSVVAGGTGELFF

j_call: TRBJ2-6
d_call: NA
clone_size: NA
v_call: TRBV5-5
cdr3_nt: TGTGCCAGCAGCCCTCGGGACGGGACCTCTGGGGCCAACGTCCTGACTTTC
cdr3_aa: CASSPRDGTSGANVLTF

j_call: TRBJ1-6
d_call: NA
clone_size: NA
v_call: TRBV2
cdr3_nt: TGTGCCAGCAGTGAAAGGCGAGGGCATTCACCCCTCCACTTT
cdr3_aa: CASSERRGHSPLHF

j_call: TRBJ1-2
d_call: TRBD1
clone_size: NA
v_call: TRBV19
cdr3_nt: TGTGCCAGTAGCTCCCTCGACAGGGATTACTATGGCTACACCTTC
cdr3_aa: CASSSLDRDYYGYTF

j_call: TRBJ1-6
d_call: NA
clone_size: once
v_call: TRBV4-1
cdr3_nt: TGCGCCAGCAGCCAACCCCAGACGAGTTCACCCCTCCACTTT
cdr3_aa: CASSQPQTSSPLHF

j_call: TRBJ2-3
d_call: NA
clone_size: NA
v_call: TRBV19
cdr3_nt: TGTGCCAGCAGTATCTGGGCAGATACGCAGTATTTT
cdr3_aa: CASSIWADTQYF

j_call: TRBJ2-7
d_call: NA
clone_size: once
v_call: TRBV7-2
cdr3_nt: TGTGCCAGCAGCTTAGACTTCAGCTCCTACGAGCAGTACTTC
cdr3_aa: CASSLDFSSYEQYF

j_call: TRBJ1-2
d_call: NA
clone_size: once
v_call: TRBV30
cdr3_nt: TGCGCTCGGAGTTTGGGAAGCTATGGCTACACCTTC
cdr3_aa: CARSLGSYGYTF